This TCR beta chain was captured in a study of post-analysis software for immune sequencing data. Unique molecular identifiers were carried by the TCR beta cDNA libraries. MiXCR was run by TCRdb on the PCR reads, yielding one entry per CDR3 protein. This sample has some 690,000 distinct CDR3 sequences; approximately 59% occur once, and the top ten carry approximately 10%. Regarding this clonotype: Its antigen is undetermined.

The CDR3 is made up of 15 amino acids. Germline V CDR1 and CDR2: SGHAT, FQNNGV. Broader study findings: Five TRBV segments, including TRBV5-6, TRBV5-1 and TRBV20-1, were more frequent in patients than controls.

The sequencing input was blood. The sequence came from a girl aged 2-10 years with multiple sclerosis. The V call is TRBV11-2, the J call TRBJ2-7; 11 bases agree with TRBD1. The J call could be wrong; TRBJ2-5 is a better fit for the DNA end. CDR3: CASSLAGDRGVTQYF. Here the CDR3 DNA reads TGTGCCAGCAGCTTAGCAGGGGACAGGGGGGTGACCCAGTACTTC.